The 9 T cell receptor beta chains given below trace back to one sample, sequenced in a study of T cells in Graves' hyperthyroidism and ophthalmopathy. RNA transcripts provided the source from which TCR beta CDR3 regions were amplified. During a first-round RT-PCR of the TCR CDR3, the HTBI primer set was used. Using its own MiXCR run on the multiplex PCR reads, TCRdb lists one record per CDR3 protein. The sample lists fewer than 650,000 distinct CDR3 sequences, approximately 15% occurring once. The sample comprised blood. These receptors were collected from a woman aged 35 to 49 with Graves' hyperthyroidism.

This sequence joins TRBV6-1 and TRBJ1-1; D is unclear. Germline loops: CDR1 MNHNS, CDR2 SASEGT. Trimming shortened V by 1 base and J by 6 bases, and 6 bases separated the two germline ends. This CDR3 has 12 residues. CDR3 sequence: CASSEGSSEAFF. The CDR3 DNA follows: TGTGCCAGCAGTGAAGGTAGCTCTGAAGCTTTCTTT.

The sample holds many counts of this clonotype. The chain has TRBV4-1 and TRBJ2-1; 10 bases line up with TRBD2. CDR3 length: 17 amino acids. Germline CDR1 reads MGHRA; CDR2 reads YSYEKL. The junction had 10 bases not matched to a gene; V was cut back by 0 bases and J by 8 bases. The CDR3 is CASSQEASGSRSHEQFF. CDR3 nucleotides: TGCGCCAGCAGCCAAGAGGCTAGCGGGAGTCGGTCCCATGAGCAGTTCTTC.

In its sample, this clonotype was seen many times. The chain couples TRBV7-9 to TRBJ2-5, with D perhaps TRBD1 (6 bases). Per germline, CDR1 SEHNR and CDR2 FQNEAQ (reference sequence). V dropped 5 bases and J dropped 5 bases, with 24 bases sitting between them. This CDR3 region has 17 residues. The CDR3 DNA sequence: TGTGCCAGCAGCCCTATTCTGACACGGGCAGGGGACGAGACCCAGTACTTC. This gives the protein CASSPILTRAGDETQYF.

This clonotype was recorded at least ten times. The V call is TRBV6-1, the J call TRBJ2-1, with 8 bases matching TRBD2. The CDR3 has 16 amino acids. V trimming: 6 bases; J trimming: 2 bases; junction bases outside the gene matches: 9. The germline CDR1 and CDR2 sequences are MNHNS and SASEGT. The CDR3 spells CASRGPTSGPYNEQFF. The CDR3 bases are TGTGCCAGCAGGGGACCTACTAGCGGTCCCTACAATGAGCAGTTCTTC.

The CDR3 here is CSARTGTNQPQHF. CDR3 nucleotides: TGCAGTGCTAGGACAGGGACCAATCAGCCCCAGCATTTT. The rearrangement links TRBV20-1 to TRBJ1-5; 7 nucleotides line up with TRBD1. Germline values: CDR1 DFQATT, CDR2 SNEGSKA (reference sequence). This CDR3 has 13 residues. After removal of 3 bases from V and 3 bases from J, the junction contained 2 bases not matched to a gene.

This clonotype was counted once. This may be a read error: a much more frequent sequence differs by one nucleotide. The V and J genes are TRBV27 and TRBJ1-3, with unresolved D. Germline CDR1 MNHEY, CDR2 SMNVEV (reference sequence). The CDR3 is made up of 16 amino acids. CDR3 bases: TGTGCCAGCCAACGGGAAGGTCCCAACTCTGGAAACACCATACATTTT. As protein: CASQREGPNSGNTIHF.

This clonotype was seen repeatedly, ten times or more. The chain uses TRBV5-6 and TRBJ2-3; TRBD2 aligns across 9 bases. Germline loops: CDR1 SGHDT, CDR2 YYEEEE. V lost 2 bases, J lost 6 bases, and 10 bases stayed unmatched. The CDR3 has 16 amino acids. The DNA for the CDR3 is TGTGCCAGCAGCTTTTGGGCTAGCGGGAACTGGGATACGCAGTATTTT. Amino acids: CASSFWASGNWDTQYF.

This clonotype was observed many times. The V and J genes are TRBV3-1 and TRBJ2-7; possibly TRBD2 for D (6 bases). This CDR3 spans 15 amino acids. Looked up from germline, CDR1 is LGHDT and CDR2 is YNNKEL (reference sequence). V lost 0 bases and J 4 bases, leaving 13 bases between the germline ends. CDR3 amino acids: CASSQDISGAYEQYF. CDR3 nucleotide sequence: TGTGCCAGCAGCCAAGATATCTCGGGAGCGTACGAGCAGTACTTC.

This chain connects TRBV18 to TRBJ2-7; TRBD2 agrees at 15 bases. J lost 5 bases, V lost 0 bases, and 8 bases had no gene match. Germline values: CDR1 KGHSH, CDR2 LQKENI. This CDR3 is 18 amino acids long. The CDR3 protein is CASSPPAGLAGGPHEQYF. The CDR3 DNA reads TGTGCCAGCTCACCACCCGCCGGACTAGCGGGAGGGCCCCACGAGCAGTACTTC.